This TCR beta chain was sequenced for a study of T cell changes during pregnancy in multiple sclerosis. The table came from immunoSEQ multiplex PCR; TCRdb's copy has only in-frame clones and leaves some out. This table has fewer than 55,000 clones, 85% to 95% appearing once. The CDR3 extends over 15 amino acids. Germline trimming cut 7 bases from V and 1 base from J; bases unmatched to any gene: 7. In germline, CDR1 is LGHNT, CDR2 FRNRAP. This sample comprised peripheral blood, obtained after pregnancy. The receptor's source is a female donor with multiple sclerosis, enrolled in a pregnancy study. V and J are TRBV12-5 and TRBJ2-7; 10 positions match TRBD1. CDR3 in amino acids: CASALGQGTSYEQYF. CDR3 bases: TGTGCTAGTGCCTTGGGACAGGGGACATCCTACGAGCAGTACTTC.